The source of this T cell receptor beta chain is a study of Graves' ophthalmopathy and Graves' hyperthyroidism. This clonotype was recorded many times. For repertoire sequencing, the TCR beta CDR3 regions were amplified from RNA transcripts. In the first round, RT-PCR was carried out with HTBI primers, and a multiplex PCR formed the second round. TCRdb ran MiXCR on the multiplex PCR reads and lists one entry per CDR3 protein. The top ten hold roughly 1.6% of the sample, which has around 400,000 distinct CDR3 sequences, 18% seen once. Germline CDR1 is LNHNV and CDR2 is YYDKDF (reference sequence). After removal of 3 bases from V and 3 bases from J, the junction contained 11 bases not matched to a gene. CDR3 length: 17 residues.

This chain connects TRBV15 to TRBJ2-7; 10 bases map to TRBD1. The sequenced sample was peripheral blood. The TCR comes from a woman aged 18 to 35 with Graves' ophthalmopathy. Here the CDR3 DNA reads TGTGCCACCAGCAGCATGGGTCAGAGGGACAGGGGCTACGAGCAGTACTTC. Encoded protein: CATSSMGQRDRGYEQYF. Filled out from reference TRBV15 and TRBJ2-7, the complete variable domain reads DAMVIQNPRYQVTQFGKPVTLSCSQTLNHNVMYWYQQKSSQAPKLLFHYYDKDFNNEADTPDNFQSRRPNTSFCFLDIRSPGLGDTAMYLCATSSMGQRDRGYEQYFGPGTRLTVT.